The 25 T cell receptor beta chains presented below share a single source sample, sequenced in a study of post-analysis software for immune sequencing data. Prepared TCR beta cDNA libraries contained unique molecular identifiers. TCRdb fed the PCR reads into MiXCR, producing one record per CDR3 protein. This table has around 160,000 distinct CDR3 sequences, around 34% appearing once. This material consisted of blood, taken after autologous hematopoietic stem cell transplantation. The source of these receptors is a girl aged 10 to 17 with multiple sclerosis.

The chain is built from TRBV6-1 and TRBJ2-3; 9 nucleotides line up with TRBD2. Germline V CDR1 and CDR2: MNHNS, SASEGT. V was pared by 2 bases and J by 4 bases, with 4 bases of the junction left unmatched. The length of the CDR3 is 15 residues. The CDR3 DNA reads as TGTGCCAGCAGTGAATACGCGGGAGGGGCAGATACGCAGTATTTT. Its translation: CASSEYAGGADTQYF.

The table lists this clonotype with a few counts. The CDR3 DNA is TGTGCCATCAGTACCACCGGTTTCCAGGGAGGCTATGGCTACACCTTC. Translated, it gives CAISTTGFQGGYGYTF. This chain uses TRBV10-3 with TRBJ1-2; D may be TRBD1 (5 bases). Trimming took off 5 bases at V and 4 bases at J, with 20 bases between the two ends. Germline V CDR1 and CDR2: ENHRY, SYGVKD. This CDR3 spans 16 amino acids.

For the CDR3, the DNA is TGTGCCAGCAGCTTACGTCTTTCCTACGAGCAGTACTTC. Protein product: CASSLRLSYEQYF. The genes are TRBV5-6 and TRBJ2-7; D unresolved. V was cut by 2 bases and J by 1 base, with 7 bases left in between. This CDR3 has 13 amino acids. Looked up from germline, CDR1 is SGHDT and CDR2 is YYEEEE.

The chain has TRBV29-1 and TRBJ1-4; no clear D gene. Between the trimmed V and J ends, which lost 3 bases and 7 bases, there was a span of 18 bases. The CDR3 contains 15 residues. From germline, CDR1 is SQVTM and CDR2 ANQGSEA. CDR3 in amino acids: CSVDLPGVEGEKLFF. In DNA form, the CDR3 reads TGCAGCGTTGATCTACCTGGGGTCGAGGGTGAAAAACTGTTTTTT.

The chain employs TRBV9 and TRBJ1-6; D remains ambiguous. The germline CDR1 and CDR2 sequences are SGDLS and YYNGEE. The CDR3 runs to 15 residues. Trimming pared 1 base from V and 10 bases from J, leaving 15 bases between. The CDR3 is CASSVSAQIASPLHF. CDR3 nucleotides: TGTGCCAGCAGCGTATCGGCACAGATCGCCTCACCCCTCCACTTT.

This clonotype was seen only a few times. The V call is TRBV7-2, the J call TRBJ2-4; D gene ambiguous. Germline values: CDR1 SGHTA, CDR2 FQGNSA. CDR3 length equals 20 residues. Trimming took off 5 bases at V and 0 bases at J, with 26 bases between the two ends. The CDR3 nucleotides read TGTGCCAGCAGCCCCTCTGTTCTGCACAATACAAGAATAGCCAAAAACATTCAGTACTTC. Protein product: CASSPSVLHNTRIAKNIQYF.

The genes are TRBV30 and TRBJ2-4; 8 bases align to TRBD1. The CDR3 sequence is 16 residues long. Looked up from germline, CDR1 is GTSNPN and CDR2 is SVGIG (reference sequence). J lost 1 base, V lost 2 bases, and 7 bases had no gene match. The CDR3 DNA follows: TGTGCCTGGAGTTTCAGGACAGGGCTGGCCAAAAACATTCAGTACTTC. Its translation: CAWSFRTGLAKNIQYF.

This clonotype was seen many times. The chain uses TRBV10-3 and TRBJ2-3, with 7 bases matching TRBD2. Per germline, CDR1 ENHRY and CDR2 SYGVKD. J lost 4 bases, V lost 6 bases, and 7 bases had no gene match. This CDR3 spans 14 amino acids. The DNA of the CDR3 is TGTGCCATCAGCCGCGGGAGTACCGCAGATACGCAGTATTTT. It is translated as CAISRGSTADTQYF.

This clonotype was recorded only once. The chain has TRBV6-5 and TRBJ2-5; 7 positions agree with TRBD1. Germline V lookup: CDR1 MNHEY, CDR2 SVGAGI. The length of the CDR3 is 12 residues. V lost 6 bases, J lost 13 bases, and 11 bases stayed unmatched. The DNA of the CDR3 is TGTGCCAGCAGCTGGGACAGCGCCCTACTGTACTTC. It translates to CASSWDSALLYF.

To note about this clonotype: The CDR3 ends on some other residue instead of the conserved phenylalanine or tryptophan, so this is likely a read error. This chain joins TRBV6-5 and TRBJ1-1; D might be TRBD1 (5 bases). CDR1 MNHEY and CDR2 SVGAGI come from the germline V gene. The CDR3 is 14 residues long. V was clipped by 7 bases and J by 4 bases, with 16 bases between them. For the CDR3, the DNA is TGTGCCAGCACCCGGGGGATGAGGGGCACTGAAGCTTTCGTT. This codes for CASTRGMRGTEAFV.

The V call is TRBV29-1, the J call TRBJ2-5; D not resolved. CDR1 and CDR2 from the germline V gene are SQVTM and ANQGSEA. V was trimmed by 2 bases and J by 2 bases, leaving 9 bases between them. The CDR3 spans 13 residues. The CDR3 region has the DNA TGCAGCGTTGAAATCCTGGGGCAAGAGACCCAGTACTTC. This codes for CSVEILGQETQYF.

This clonotype was observed at least ten times. The chain has TRBV12-3 or TRBV12-4 and TRBJ2-1; 11 bases match TRBD2. The CDR3 is 14 residues long. V gave up 6 bases and J gave up 6 bases; unmatched junction bases: 4. The chain's CDR3 is CASRTGTSGNEQFF. CDR3 in DNA: TGTGCCAGCAGGACCGGGACTAGCGGCAATGAGCAGTTCTTC.

In its sample, this clonotype is medium-sized (0.01 to 0.1%). The chain uses TRBV6-1 and TRBJ2-1; TRBD2 agrees at 8 bases. Looked up from germline, CDR1 is MNHNS and CDR2 is SASEGT. Trimming at V came to 2 bases and at J to 4 bases, leaving 4 bases not matched to a gene. The CDR3 consists of 15 residues. The CDR3: CASSETGGMYNEQFF. For the CDR3, the DNA is TGTGCCAGCAGTGAAACGGGAGGGATGTACAATGAGCAGTTCTTC.

The chain is built from TRBV3-1 and TRBJ2-3; 10 bases fit TRBD2. This CDR3 has 15 amino acids. Germline-derived CDR1 and CDR2 are LGHDT and YNNKEL (reference sequence). V lost 6 bases, J lost 2 bases, and 5 bases stayed unmatched. The CDR3 coding sequence is TGTGCCAGCAGTCCACTAGCGGGGTCCACAGATACGCAGTATTTT. Translating it yields CASSPLAGSTDTQYF.

This clonotype was seen a handful of times. Here the CDR3 reads CASSLSRGGNGYTF. The CDR3 DNA follows: TGTGCCAGCAGTTTATCAAGAGGGGGGAATGGCTACACCTTC. The V and J genes are TRBV27 and TRBJ1-2; possibly TRBD1 for D (6 bases). Trimming shortened V by 0 bases and J by 6 bases, and 11 bases separated the two germline ends. Germline V gives CDR1 MNHEY, CDR2 SMNVEV (reference sequence). The CDR3 length is 14 residues.

The genes are TRBV29-1 and TRBJ2-5, with TRBD2 identical over 7 bases. The CDR3 has 13 residues. V gave up 6 bases and J gave up 3 bases; unmatched junction bases: 7. Germline loops: CDR1 SQVTM, CDR2 ANQGSEA. The DNA of the CDR3 is TGCAGCGTCCGTATCCTAGCGGAAGAGACCCAGTACTTC. Translation: CSVRILAEETQYF.

The gene calls are TRBV7-8 and TRBJ2-1; possibly TRBD2 for D (5 bases). Trimming pared 4 bases from V and 0 bases from J, leaving 10 bases between. The CDR3 totals 15 residues. Germline CDR1 is SGHVS and CDR2 is FQNEAQ. In nucleotides, the CDR3 is TGTGCCAGCAGCTCCGGAGCGGTCTCCTACAATGAGCAGTTCTTC. It encodes CASSSGAVSYNEQFF.

This clonotype was counted only a few times. One base away lies a much larger clone, so this may be a sequencing read error. The chain links TRBV5-1 to TRBJ2-3; D gene ambiguous. Germline values: CDR1 SGHRS, CDR2 YFSETQ. This CDR3 comprises 13 residues. The CDR3 DNA follows: TGCGCCAACAGCTTGGAAGTGGGAGATACGCAGTATTTT. The encoded protein is CANSLEVGDTQYF.

Worth noting for this clonotype: A single base separates this from a much larger clone, so it may be a read error. J is TRBJ2-1 and V is TRBV20-1; 7 bases match TRBD2. CDR1 is DFQATT and CDR2 is SNEGSKA in the germline V gene (reference sequence). This CDR3 spans 14 amino acids. The CDR3 loop is CSARRGSSYNERFF. CDR3 DNA sequence: TGCAGTGCTAGGCGGGGGAGCTCCTACAATGAGCGGTTCTTC.

V usage is TRBV9 and J usage is TRBJ2-2; D uncertain. The CDR3 is made up of 14 amino acids. The germline V gene has CDR1 SGDLS and CDR2 YYNGEE. V gave up 0 bases and J gave up 5 bases, with 8 bases separating them. The CDR3: CASSVAGVTGELFF. Here the CDR3 DNA reads TGTGCCAGCAGCGTAGCTGGAGTAACCGGGGAGCTGTTTTTT.

This rearrangement joins TRBV9 to TRBJ2-7, with 9 nucleotides matching TRBD2. Trimming removed 6 bases from V and 0 bases from J; junction bases left unmatched: 4. CDR3 length: 14 residues. Germline CDR1 is SGDLS and CDR2 is YYNGEE. The DNA of the CDR3 is TGTGCCAGCACGGAGCGGGGGGACTCCTACGAGCAGTACTTC. Translated: CASTERGDSYEQYF.

The V call is TRBV24-1, the J call TRBJ2-1, with D possibly matching TRBD2 (6 bases). Deletions cut 5 bases from V and 5 bases from J, with 18 bases between. Germline-derived CDR1 and CDR2 are KGHDR and SFDVKD. The length of the CDR3 is 16 residues. This chain's CDR3 is CATSARLVSKHNEQFF. The DNA of the CDR3 is TGTGCCACCAGTGCCAGACTAGTTTCTAAACACAATGAGCAGTTCTTC.

The V call is TRBV5-1, the J call TRBJ2-7; a possible D gene is TRBD2 (6 bases). This CDR3 region has 14 residues. Looked up from germline, CDR1 is SGHRS and CDR2 is YFSETQ. V was shortened by 7 bases and J by 4 bases, with 18 bases between the two germline ends. The CDR3 DNA reads as TGCGCCAGCGGAGCGGGCAGTGAGCCTTACGAGCAGTACTTC. As protein: CASGAGSEPYEQYF.

The chain uses TRBV6-1 and TRBJ2-3; 11 nucleotides line up with TRBD2. Per the germline V gene, CDR1 is MNHNS and CDR2 is SASEGT. The CDR3 consists of 18 residues. V shed 6 bases and J 3 bases; nucleotides not matched to a gene: 14. CDR3 DNA sequence: TGTGCCAGCAGGCGCGCGGGGACTAGCGGTTTGGGGACAGATACGCAGTATTTT. Protein product: CASRRAGTSGLGTDTQYF.

The chain has TRBV15 and TRBJ2-1; D is perhaps TRBD1 or TRBD2 (6 bases each). The end of the DNA aligns better with TRBJ2-7, so the J call may be wrong. From germline, CDR1 is LNHNV and CDR2 YYDKDF (reference sequence). This CDR3 has 19 residues. In DNA form, the CDR3 reads TGTGCCACCAGCGGCTGGGGGCAGGGGAGGCATCGCCGTAGCAATGAGCAGTACTTC. Translating it yields CATSGWGQGRHRRSNEQYF.